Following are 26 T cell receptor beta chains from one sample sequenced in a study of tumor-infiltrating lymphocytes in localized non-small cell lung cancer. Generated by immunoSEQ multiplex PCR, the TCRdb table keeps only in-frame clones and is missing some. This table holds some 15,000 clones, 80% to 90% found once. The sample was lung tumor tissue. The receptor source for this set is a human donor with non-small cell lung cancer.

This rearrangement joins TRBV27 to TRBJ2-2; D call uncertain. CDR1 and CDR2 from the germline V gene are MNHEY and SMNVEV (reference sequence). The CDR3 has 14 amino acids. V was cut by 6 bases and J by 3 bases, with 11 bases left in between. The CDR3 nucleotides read TGTGCCAGCAGGGCCGGACGGGACACCGGGGAGCTGTTTTTT. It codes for CASRAGRDTGELFF.

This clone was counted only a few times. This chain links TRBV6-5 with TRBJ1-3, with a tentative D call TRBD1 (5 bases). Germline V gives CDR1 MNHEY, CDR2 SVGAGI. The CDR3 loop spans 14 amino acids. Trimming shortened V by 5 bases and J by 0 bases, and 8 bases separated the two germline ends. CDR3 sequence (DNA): TGTGCCAGCAGTACGACAGACTCTGGAAACACCATATATTTT. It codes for CASSTTDSGNTIYF.

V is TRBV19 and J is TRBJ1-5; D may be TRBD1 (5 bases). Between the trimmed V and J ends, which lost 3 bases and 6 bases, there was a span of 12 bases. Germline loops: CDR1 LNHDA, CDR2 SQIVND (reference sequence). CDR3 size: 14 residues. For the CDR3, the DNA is TGTGCCAGTAGTATTAGGGGTGGTCGTCAGCCCCAGCATTTT. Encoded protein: CASSIRGGRQPQHF.

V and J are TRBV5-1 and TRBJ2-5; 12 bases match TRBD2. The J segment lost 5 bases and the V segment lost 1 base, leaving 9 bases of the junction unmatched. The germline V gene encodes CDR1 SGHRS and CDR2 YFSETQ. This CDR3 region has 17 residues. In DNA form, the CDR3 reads TGCGCCAGCAGCTTGCCCTATCTAGCGGGAGGGGGGGAGACCCAGTACTTC. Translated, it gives CASSLPYLAGGGETQYF.

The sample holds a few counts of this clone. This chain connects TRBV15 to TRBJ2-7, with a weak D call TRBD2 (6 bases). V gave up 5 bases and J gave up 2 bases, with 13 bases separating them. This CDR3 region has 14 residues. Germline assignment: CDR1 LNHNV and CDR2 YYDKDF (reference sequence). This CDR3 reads CATSRSPGAYEQYF. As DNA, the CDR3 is TGTGCCACCAGCCGCAGTCCGGGGGCCTACGAGCAGTACTTC.

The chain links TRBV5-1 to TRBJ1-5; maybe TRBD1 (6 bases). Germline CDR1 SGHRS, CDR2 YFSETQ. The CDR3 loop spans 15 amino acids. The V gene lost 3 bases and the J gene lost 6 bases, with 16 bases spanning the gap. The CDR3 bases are TGCGCCAGCAGCTGGTCCACAGGGAGGGGTCAGCCCCAGCATTTT. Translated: CASSWSTGRGQPQHF.

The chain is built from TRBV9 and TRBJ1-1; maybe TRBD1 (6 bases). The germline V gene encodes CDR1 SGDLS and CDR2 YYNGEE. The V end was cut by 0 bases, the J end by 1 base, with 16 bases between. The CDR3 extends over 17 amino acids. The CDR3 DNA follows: TGTGCCAGCAGCGTAGAGAGGGGGGGGCCCGGGAACACTGAAGCTTTCTTT. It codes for CASSVERGGPGNTEAFF.

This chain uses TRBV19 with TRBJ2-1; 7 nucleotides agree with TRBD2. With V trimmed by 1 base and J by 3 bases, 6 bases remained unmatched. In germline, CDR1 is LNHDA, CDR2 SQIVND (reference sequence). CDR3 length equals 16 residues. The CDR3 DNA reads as TGTGCCAGTAGTATAGGAGCTAGCGGCCTCTACAATGAGCAGTTCTTC. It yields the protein CASSIGASGLYNEQFF.

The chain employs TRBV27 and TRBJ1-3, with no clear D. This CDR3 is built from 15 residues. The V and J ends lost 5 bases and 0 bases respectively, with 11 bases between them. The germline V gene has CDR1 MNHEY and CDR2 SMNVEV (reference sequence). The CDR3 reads CASSTVRNSGNTIYF. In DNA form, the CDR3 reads TGTGCCAGCAGTACTGTCCGAAACTCTGGAAACACCATATATTTT.

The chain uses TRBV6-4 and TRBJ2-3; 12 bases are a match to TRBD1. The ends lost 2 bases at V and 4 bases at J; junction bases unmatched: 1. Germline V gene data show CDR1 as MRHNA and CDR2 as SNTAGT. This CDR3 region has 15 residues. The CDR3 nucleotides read TGTGCCAGCAGTGACGGGACAGGGGGCGCAGATACGCAGTATTTT. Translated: CASSDGTGGADTQYF.

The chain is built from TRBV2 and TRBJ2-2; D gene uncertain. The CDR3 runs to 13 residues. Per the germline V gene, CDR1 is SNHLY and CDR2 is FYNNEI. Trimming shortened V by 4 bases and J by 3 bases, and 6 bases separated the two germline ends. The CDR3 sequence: CASSGRDTGELFF. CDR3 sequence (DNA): TGTGCCAGCAGTGGTAGGGACACCGGGGAGCTGTTTTTT.

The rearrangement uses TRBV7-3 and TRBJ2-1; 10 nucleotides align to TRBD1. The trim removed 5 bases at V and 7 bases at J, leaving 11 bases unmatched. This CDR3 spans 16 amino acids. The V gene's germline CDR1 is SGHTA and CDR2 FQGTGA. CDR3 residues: CASSPTGTGVRNEQFF. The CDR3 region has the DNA TGTGCCAGCAGCCCAACAGGGACAGGGGTAAGGAATGAGCAGTTCTTC.

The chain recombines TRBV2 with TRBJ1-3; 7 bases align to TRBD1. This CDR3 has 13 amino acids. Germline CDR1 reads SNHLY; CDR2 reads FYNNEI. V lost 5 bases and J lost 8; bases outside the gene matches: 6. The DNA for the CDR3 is TGTGCCAGCAGTACCGGGACAGAGCACACCATATATTTT. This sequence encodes CASSTGTEHTIYF.

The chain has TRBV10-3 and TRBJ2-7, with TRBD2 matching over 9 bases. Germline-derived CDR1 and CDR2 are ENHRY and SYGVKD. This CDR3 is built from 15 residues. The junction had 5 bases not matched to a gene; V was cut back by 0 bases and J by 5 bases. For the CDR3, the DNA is TGTGCCATCAGTGAGTCGGCAAGCGGGAGGAACGAGCAGTACTTC. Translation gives CAISESASGRNEQYF.

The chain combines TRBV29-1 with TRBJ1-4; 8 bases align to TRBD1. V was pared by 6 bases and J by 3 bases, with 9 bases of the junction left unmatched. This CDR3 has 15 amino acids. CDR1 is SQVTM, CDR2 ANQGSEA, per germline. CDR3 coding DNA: TGCAGCGTCGGACAGGGTGTGACGGCTAATGAAAAACTGTTTTTT. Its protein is CSVGQGVTANEKLFF.

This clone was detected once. CDR3 nucleotides: TGTGCCAGCAGCTTAGTGGCGAAGGCGACAGGGCGGGCTTTCTTT. Protein: CASSLVAKATGRAFF. This chain uses TRBV7-2 with TRBJ1-1; 7 bases line up with TRBD1. This CDR3 is 15 amino acids long. After removal of 1 base from V and 11 bases from J, the junction contained 13 bases not matched to a gene. Germline values: CDR1 SGHTA, CDR2 FQGNSA. Full variable domain (missing parts from reference TRBV7-2 and TRBJ1-1): GAGVSQSPSNKVTEKGKDVELRCDPISGHTALYWYRQSLGQGLEFLIYFQGNSAPDKSGLPSDRFSAERTGGSVSTLTIQRTQQEDSAVYLCASSLVAKATGRAFFGQGTRLTVV.

CDR3 sequence reads: CASSLVQGKAFF. For the CDR3, the DNA is TGTGCCAGCAGCTTGGTCCAGGGGAAAGCTTTCTTT. The chain employs TRBV5-6 and TRBJ1-1; D is perhaps TRBD1 (6 bases). CDR1 SGHDT and CDR2 YYEEEE come from the germline V gene. The V gene lost 0 bases and the J gene lost 9 bases, with 9 bases spanning the gap. This CDR3 has 12 amino acids.

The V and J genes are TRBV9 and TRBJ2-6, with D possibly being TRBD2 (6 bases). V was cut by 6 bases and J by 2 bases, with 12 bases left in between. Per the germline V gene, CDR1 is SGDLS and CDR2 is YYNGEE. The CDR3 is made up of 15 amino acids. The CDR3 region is CASTPWGAGANVLTF. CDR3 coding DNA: TGTGCCAGCACCCCTTGGGGGGCTGGGGCCAACGTCCTGACTTTC.

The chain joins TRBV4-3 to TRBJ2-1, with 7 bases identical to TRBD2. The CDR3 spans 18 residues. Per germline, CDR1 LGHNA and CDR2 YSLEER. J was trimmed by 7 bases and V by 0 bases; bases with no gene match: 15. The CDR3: CASSQDASGSNFRNEQFF. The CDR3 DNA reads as TGCGCCAGCAGCCAAGACGCTAGCGGCTCAAATTTCAGGAATGAGCAGTTCTTC.

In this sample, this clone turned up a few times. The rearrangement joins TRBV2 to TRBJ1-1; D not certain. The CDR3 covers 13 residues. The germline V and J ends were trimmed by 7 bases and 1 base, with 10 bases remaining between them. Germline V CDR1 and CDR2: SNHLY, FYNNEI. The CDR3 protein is CASKFWGNTEAFF. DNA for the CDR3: TGTGCCAGCAAGTTCTGGGGGAACACTGAAGCTTTCTTT.

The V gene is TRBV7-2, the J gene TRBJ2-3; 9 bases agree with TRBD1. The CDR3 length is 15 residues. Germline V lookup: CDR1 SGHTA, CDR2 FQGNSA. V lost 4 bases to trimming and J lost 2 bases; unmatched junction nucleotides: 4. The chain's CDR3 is CASSSGQGNTDTQYF. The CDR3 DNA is TGTGCCAGCAGCTCAGGACAGGGGAACACAGATACGCAGTATTTT.

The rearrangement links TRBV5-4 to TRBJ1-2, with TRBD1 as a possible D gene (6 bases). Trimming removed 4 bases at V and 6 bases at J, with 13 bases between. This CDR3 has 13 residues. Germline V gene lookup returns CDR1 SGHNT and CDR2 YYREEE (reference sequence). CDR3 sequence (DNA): TGTGCCAGCAGCCTTAACAGGGAGGATGGCTACACCTTC. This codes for CASSLNREDGYTF.

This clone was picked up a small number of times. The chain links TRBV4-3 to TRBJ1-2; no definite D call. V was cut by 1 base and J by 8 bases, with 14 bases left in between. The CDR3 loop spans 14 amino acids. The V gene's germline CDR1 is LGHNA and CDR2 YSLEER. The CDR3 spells CASSQVLGGRGYTF. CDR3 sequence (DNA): TGCGCCAGCAGCCAAGTTTTGGGCGGGAGGGGCTACACCTTC.

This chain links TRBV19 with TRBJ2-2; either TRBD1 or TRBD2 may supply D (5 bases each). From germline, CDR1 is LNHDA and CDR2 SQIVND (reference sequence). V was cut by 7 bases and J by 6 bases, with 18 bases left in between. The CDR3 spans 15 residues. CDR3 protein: CASTHRDQKPGELFF. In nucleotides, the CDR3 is TGTGCCAGTACCCATCGGGACCAAAAGCCCGGGGAGCTGTTTTTT.

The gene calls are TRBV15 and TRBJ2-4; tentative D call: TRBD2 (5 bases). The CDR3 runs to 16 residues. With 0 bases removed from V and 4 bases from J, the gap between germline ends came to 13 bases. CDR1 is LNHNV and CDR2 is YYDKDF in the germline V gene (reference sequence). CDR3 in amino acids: CATSRDDREVKNIQYF. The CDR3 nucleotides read TGTGCCACCAGCAGAGATGATCGGGAAGTGAAAAACATTCAGTACTTC.

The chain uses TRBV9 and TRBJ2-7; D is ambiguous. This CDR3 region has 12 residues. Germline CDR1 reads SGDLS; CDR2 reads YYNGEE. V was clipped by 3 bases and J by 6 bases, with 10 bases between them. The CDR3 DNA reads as TGTGCCAGCAGCGAGAAAGGAGCCGAGCAGTACTTC. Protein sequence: CASSEKGAEQYF.